Listed below are T cell receptor beta chains from one sample, sequenced in a study of T cells expressing NK-cell markers. From the 5' RACE reads, TCRdb lists one entry per CDR3 protein and no DNA. The ten top clones account for more than 3.5%, within a sample of about 260,000 distinct CDR3 sequences. Input material: blood T cells: a sorted CD56 or NKG2C T cell subset, CD4+ or CD8+ T cells, or bulk PBMC T cells (not recorded which). These receptors were obtained from a woman aged 18-69 years in good health. Each CDR3 is given with its conserved first and last residue. Each record gives: V gene, CDR3 length, J gene, CDR3 protein.

>TRBV9|15|TRBJ2-5
CASSAAGSQLETQYF
>TRBV20-1|15|TRBJ2-1
CSAEDSVGKGNEQFF
>TRBV12-3/TRBV12-4|14|TRBJ1-5
CASAKTNSNQPQHF
>TRBV20-1|14|TRBJ2-5
CSARKFGGGETQYF
>TRBV6-2/TRBV6-3|13|TRBJ2-5
CASRRQVQETQYF
>TRBV4-3|15|TRBJ1-2
CASSQDSGGNYGYTF
>TRBV11-2|16|TRBJ2-3
CASSLTSGIDTDTQYF
>TRBV21-1|14|TRBJ2-2
CASYGTPDTGELFF
>TRBV12-3/TRBV12-4|15|TRBJ2-5
CASSRGRGGQETQYF
>TRBV9|14|TRBJ2-3
CASSAQAPADTQYF
>TRBV29-1|15|TRBJ2-3
CSVDGTPSSTDTQYF
>TRBV6-2/TRBV6-3|14|TRBJ2-7
CASSYPGQDYEQYF
>TRBV30|11|TRBJ1-2
CAWGPLYGYTF
>TRBV6-1|14|TRBJ2-2
CASTRAVGSGELFF